These 27 T cell receptor beta chains were all obtained from the same sample, sequenced in a study of regulatory T cells in long-lasting Graves disease. Stated time point: persistent/refractory GD, antithyroid drugs over 5 years with positive TRAb. RNA extracted from PBMCs served as the sequencing template. Investigators prepared the TCR beta libraries by applying iRepertoire HTBI primers and Arm-PCR of CDR3 regions. MiXCR was run by TCRdb on the multiplex PCR reads, yielding one entry per CDR3 protein. The sample has a few hundred thousand distinct CDR3 sequences; 20% to 25% are singletons. The source was peripheral blood mononuclear cells (PBMCs), collected when the disease was refractory, from a patient treated with antithyroid drugs. The source is a female donor with Graves disease.

Ten or more counts support this clonotype. The chain recombines TRBV2 with TRBJ1-2; no clear D. Trimming took off 1 base at V and 3 bases at J, with 3 bases between the two ends. Germline CDR1 SNHLY, CDR2 FYNNEI. The CDR3 has 12 amino acids. CDR3: CASSEEDYGYTF. The CDR3 DNA sequence: TGTGCCAGCAGTGAAGAGGACTATGGCTACACCTTC. The variable domain in full, completed from reference TRBV2 and TRBJ1-2, reads EPEVTQTPSHQVTQMGQEVILRCVPISNHLYFYWYRQILGQKVEFLVSFYNNEISEKSEIFDDQFSVERPDGSNFTLKIRSTKLEDSAMYFCASSEEDYGYTFGSGTRLTVV.

This clonotype was picked up many times. The chain has TRBV7-3 and TRBJ1-6; possibly TRBD1 for D (5 bases). Between the trimmed V and J ends, which lost 2 bases and 10 bases, there was a span of 12 bases. The CDR3 sequence is 14 residues long. CDR1 is SGHTA and CDR2 is FQGTGA in the germline V gene. DNA of the CDR3: TGTGCCAGCAGCTTAGCGGGGGGGGACTCACCCCTCCACTTT. Translating gives CASSLAGGDSPLHF.

The chain uses TRBV3-2 and TRBJ2-5; the table names TRBD1, a call not compared with the DNA. TRBV3-2 counts as a pseudogene. This CDR3 contains 16 residues. CDR3 residues: CASSLPQGASGETQYF. CDR3 in DNA: TGTGCCAGCAGCCTCCCACAGGGGGCGTCGGGGGAGACCCAGTACTTC.

In this sample, this clonotype turned up a few times. Given a much more abundant clone one base away, this may be a read error. Since the CDR3 does not end with the conserved phenylalanine or tryptophan, this likely comes from a read error. This chain uses TRBV28 with TRBJ1-1; D is unclear. CDR3 length equals 13 residues. Trimming pared 5 bases from V and 2 bases from J, leaving 9 bases between. Looked up from germline, CDR1 is MDHEN and CDR2 is SYDVKM. For the CDR3, the DNA is TGTGCCAGCAGTAACGGGCTTAACACTGAAGCTTTCCTT. This codes for CASSNGLNTEAFL.

This clonotype was seen at least ten times. The V call is TRBV28, the J call TRBJ1-6; D gene ambiguous. Germline V gene sequence: CDR1 MDHEN, CDR2 SYDVKM. The CDR3 extends over 14 amino acids. V shed 5 bases and J shed 1 base, with 6 bases lying between them. CDR3 in amino acids: CASSSRSYNSPLHF. The DNA for the CDR3 is TGTGCCAGCAGTAGCCGTTCCTATAATTCACCCCTCCACTTT.

CDR3 DNA: TGTGCCAGCAGTTACGAGGGACAGGGGGCTTCTAACACTGAAGCTTTCTTT. It translates to CASSYEGQGASNTEAFF. The chain joins TRBV6-5 to TRBJ1-1, with 12 bases fitting TRBD1. V was clipped by 2 bases and J by 2 bases; unmatched bases: 6. This CDR3 contains 17 residues. The germline CDR1 and CDR2 sequences are MNHEY and SVGAGI.

This chain uses TRBV7-8 with TRBJ1-1; perhaps TRBD1 as D (5 bases). V was shortened by 6 bases and J by 4 bases, with 15 bases between the two germline ends. The CDR3 is made up of 14 amino acids. Germline CDR1 reads SGHVS; CDR2 reads FQNEAQ. The CDR3: CASRVRQGTTEAFF. Written as DNA, the CDR3 is TGTGCCAGCAGGGTCCGTCAAGGGACCACTGAAGCTTTCTTT.

This clonotype was observed many times. J is TRBJ2-5 and V is TRBV28, with TRBD2 identical over 8 bases. The V gene's germline CDR1 is MDHEN and CDR2 SYDVKM. With 6 bases clipped from V and 11 bases from J, the junction kept 26 bases outside the gene matches. The CDR3 length is 18 residues. Written as DNA, the CDR3 is TGTGCCAGCAGGGAACTCTATCTTCCCGGGACTAGGGGGAATGAGCAGTACTTC. This sequence encodes CASRELYLPGTRGNEQYF.

At least ten counts were recorded for this clonotype. The chain couples TRBV13 to TRBJ1-1; no clear D gene. V was pared by 5 bases and J by 1 base, with 14 bases between. CDR3 length: 15 amino acids. Germline V gene data show CDR1 as PRHDT and CDR2 as FYEKMQ (reference sequence). The CDR3 spells CASSGGGVRNTEAFF. CDR3 in DNA: TGTGCCAGCAGCGGAGGCGGCGTTAGGAACACTGAAGCTTTCTTT.

V is TRBV6-1 and J is TRBJ2-2; D not resolved. This CDR3 contains 13 residues. V dropped 11 bases and J dropped 1 base, with 11 bases sitting between them. Germline V gene data show CDR1 as MNHNS and CDR2 as SASEGT. CDR3: CAYGAQNTGELFF. The CDR3, as DNA: TGTGCCTACGGAGCCCAGAACACCGGGGAGCTGTTTTTT.

This clonotype was seen a single time. This chain uses TRBV2 with TRBJ1-2; 9 nucleotides match TRBD1. After removal of 8 bases from V and 8 bases from J, the junction contained 3 bases not matched to a gene. The length of the CDR3 is 11 residues. Germline loops: CDR1 SNHLY, CDR2 FYNNEI. CDR3 DNA sequence: TGTGCCAGCCGGGACAGGGAAGGCTACACCTTC. Translated, it gives CASRDREGYTF. Full variable domain (outside the CDR3, taken from reference TRBV2 and TRBJ1-2): EPEVTQTPSHQVTQMGQEVILRCVPISNHLYFYWYRQILGQKVEFLVSFYNNEISEKSEIFDDQFSVERPDGSNFTLKIRSTKLEDSAMYFCASRDREGYTFGSGTRLTVV.

A few counts support this clonotype. V usage is TRBV15 and J usage is TRBJ1-1; no reliable D call. There are 12 residues in the CDR3. The V gene's germline CDR1 is LNHNV and CDR2 YYDKDF (reference sequence). V was clipped by 3 bases and J by 4 bases, with 6 bases between them. The CDR3 region is CATSSLLTEAFF. The DNA of the CDR3 is TGTGCCACCAGCAGTCTACTCACTGAAGCTTTCTTT. The full variable domain, rest sourced from reference TRBV15 and TRBJ1-1, is DAMVIQNPRYQVTQFGKPVTLSCSQTLNHNVMYWYQQKSSQAPKLLFHYYDKDFNNEADTPDNFQSRRPNTSFCFLDIRSPGLGDTAMYLCATSSLLTEAFFGQGTRLTVV.

The rearrangement links TRBV28 to TRBJ2-2, with 14 bases aligning to TRBD2. The length of the CDR3 is 16 residues. CDR1 and CDR2 from the germline V gene are MDHEN and SYDVKM. V gave up 10 bases and J gave up 5 bases; unmatched junction bases: 9. The DNA for the CDR3 is TGTGCCACCGGGACTAGCGGGGGAATACCAACCGGGGAGCTGTTTTTT. It translates to CATGTSGGIPTGELFF.

This clonotype occurred many times. The gene calls are TRBV12-3 or TRBV12-4 and TRBJ1-1; TRBD1 is a possible D gene (5 bases). Trimming pared 5 bases from V and 0 bases from J, leaving 16 bases between. The CDR3 loop spans 16 amino acids. CDR3 residues: CASSPPGRTMNTEAFF. CDR3 nucleotide sequence: TGTGCCAGCAGTCCCCCGGGACGGACCATGAACACTGAAGCTTTCTTT.

This clonotype has a count of ten or more. The chain employs TRBV29-1 and TRBJ2-7, with D possibly TRBD2 on 5 matching bases. There are 12 residues in the CDR3. The V end lost 3 bases, the J end lost 4 bases, and 10 bases lay between the germline ends. The V gene's germline CDR1 is SQVTM and CDR2 ANQGSEA. This CDR3 reads CSVEEDGYEQYF. The CDR3 DNA is TGCAGCGTTGAGGAGGATGGATACGAGCAGTACTTC.

This clonotype was detected only a few times. The chain combines TRBV27 with TRBJ2-2, with unresolved D. Germline V CDR1 and CDR2: MNHEY, SMNVEV (reference sequence). Trimming cost V 9 bases and J 1 base, with 6 bases left between them. This CDR3 has 12 amino acids. CDR3 protein: CASQGNTGELFF. The CDR3 coding sequence is TGTGCCAGTCAAGGGAACACCGGGGAGCTGTTTTTT.

This clonotype was recorded many times. The chain joins TRBV14 to TRBJ1-4; D is undetermined. Trimming shortened V by 3 bases and J by 8 bases, and 19 bases separated the two germline ends. This CDR3 comprises 16 residues. Germline CDR1 SGHDN, CDR2 FVKESK. Here the CDR3 reads CASSHSRPNVGEKLFF. As DNA, the CDR3 is TGTGCCAGCAGCCACTCCCGACCTAACGTAGGGGAAAAACTGTTTTTT.

This clonotype was counted ten times or more. This rearrangement joins TRBV20-1 to TRBJ1-2; no clear D. Germline V gene data show CDR1 as DFQATT and CDR2 as SNEGSKA (reference sequence). This CDR3 is built from 11 residues. With 1 base removed from V and 3 bases from J, the gap between germline ends came to 3 bases. CDR3 sequence reads: CSARGDYGYTF. CDR3 bases: TGCAGTGCTAGAGGGGACTATGGCTACACCTTC.

This clonotype was seen a few times. Possible read error: a much larger clone is one base away. Since the CDR3 does not end with the conserved phenylalanine or tryptophan, this likely comes from a read error. The chain recombines TRBV5-1 with TRBJ2-7, with D possibly matching TRBD2 (6 bases). The ends were cut back, 5 bases at V and 2 bases at J, with 14 bases in the middle. This CDR3 comprises 14 residues. CDR1 is SGHRS, CDR2 YFSETQ, per germline. The CDR3 DNA reads TGCGCCAGCAGAGGAGGGCTTCGGGCCTACGAGCAGTACTCC. Translation: CASRGGLRAYEQYS.

This clonotype was counted many times. The V call is TRBV5-4, the J call TRBJ1-1; D gene uncertain. The length of the CDR3 is 14 residues. From germline, CDR1 is SGHNT and CDR2 YYREEE (reference sequence). The germline V and J ends were trimmed by 0 bases and 2 bases, with 8 bases remaining between them. CDR3 sequence: CASSLAVGNTEAFF. CDR3 in DNA: TGTGCCAGCAGCTTGGCCGTAGGAAACACTGAAGCTTTCTTT.

This chain links TRBV3-1 with TRBJ1-5; D is ambiguous. The germline CDR1 and CDR2 sequences are LGHDT and YNNKEL (reference sequence). The V gene lost 1 base and the J gene lost 7 bases, with 8 bases spanning the gap. This CDR3 region has 13 residues. The CDR3 DNA is TGTGCCAGCAGCCAAGGATCCCCCCAGCCCCAGCATTTT. Its translation: CASSQGSPQPQHF.

The chain combines TRBV9 with TRBJ2-7; 13 nucleotides align to TRBD2. This CDR3 has 18 residues. With V trimmed by 3 bases and J by 3 bases, 12 bases remained unmatched. Per the germline V gene, CDR1 is SGDLS and CDR2 is YYNGEE. In nucleotides, the CDR3 is TGTGCCAGCAGCGGGGCTACTAGCGGGGGGGGACCACTCTACGAGCAGTACTTC. It specifies CASSGATSGGGPLYEQYF.

This chain connects TRBV7-2 to TRBJ1-5; D uncertain. Deletions cut 6 bases from V and 1 base from J, with 10 bases between. The germline gives CDR1 SGHTA, CDR2 FQGNSA. CDR3 length equals 14 residues. CDR3 residues: CASSPTWSNQPQHF. CDR3 sequence (DNA): TGTGCCAGCAGTCCTACATGGAGCAATCAGCCCCAGCATTTT.

This clonotype was observed many times. The genes are TRBV7-2 and TRBJ1-2; 7 nucleotides align to TRBD1. Unmatched junction bases numbered 8, after V lost 9 bases and J lost 4 bases. The CDR3 runs to 13 residues. The germline V gene encodes CDR1 SGHTA and CDR2 FQGNSA. The CDR3 sequence: CASSINRGYGYTF. CDR3 nucleotides: TGTGCCAGTAGTATAAACAGGGGCTATGGCTACACCTTC.

The V gene is TRBV5-1, the J gene TRBJ2-5; D call uncertain. Germline V gives CDR1 SGHRS, CDR2 YFSETQ. Between the trimmed V and J ends, which lost 2 bases and 1 base, there was a span of 9 bases. This CDR3 has 14 amino acids. The CDR3 protein is CASSFGSIQETQYF. DNA for the CDR3: TGCGCCAGCAGCTTCGGAAGTATCCAAGAGACCCAGTACTTC. The entire variable domain, with the rest obtained from reference TRBV5-1 and TRBJ2-5, is as follows: KAGVTQTPRYLIKTRGQQVTLSCSPISGHRSVSWYQQTPGQGLQFLFEYFSETQRNKGNFPGRFSGRQFSNSRSEMNVSTLELGDSALYLCASSFGSIQETQYFGPGTRLLVL.

A note on this clonotype: This sequence may be a read error, since a much larger clone differs from it by one base. No conserved phenylalanine or tryptophan is present at the end of the CDR3, so a read error is the likely explanation. CDR3 nucleotide sequence: TGTGCCAGCAGTGAGGGTCCGGGGGATGGATACGAGCAGTACCTC. Amino acids: CASSEGPGDGYEQYL. V usage is TRBV6-2 or TRBV6-3 and J usage is TRBJ2-7; D may be TRBD2 (6 bases). With 5 bases removed from V and 4 bases from J, the gap between germline ends came to 18 bases. Germline V gene lookup returns CDR1 MNHEY and CDR2 SVGEGT. CDR3 length equals 15 residues.

This clonotype was detected only once. This sequence joins TRBV5-1 and TRBJ2-3; 8 bases are a match to TRBD2. The CDR3 runs 15 residues. CDR1 is SGHRS, CDR2 YFSETQ, per germline. V was clipped by 3 bases and J by 6 bases; unmatched bases: 9. CDR3 nucleotide sequence: TGCGCCAGCAGCTCTGGACGGGAGGGCCCCGATACGCAGTATTTT. It translates to CASSSGREGPDTQYF. Looking up the rest from reference TRBV5-1 and TRBJ2-3 gives the full variable domain: KAGVTQTPRYLIKTRGQQVTLSCSPISGHRSVSWYQQTPGQGLQFLFEYFSETQRNKGNFPGRFSGRQFSNSRSEMNVSTLELGDSALYLCASSSGREGPDTQYFGPGTRLTVL.